This entry lists 11 T cell receptor beta chains sequenced from one sample in a study of T cells in Graves' hyperthyroidism and ophthalmopathy. From RNA transcripts, TCR beta CDR3 regions were amplified. HTBI primers were employed in a first-round RT-PCR of the TCR CDR3. TCRdb analysed the multiplex PCR reads with MiXCR anew, one entry per CDR3 protein. This repertoire shows about 360,000 distinct CDR3 sequences, approximately 13% found once; its top ten account for roughly 20%. The sample was blood. The source is a man younger than 45 with Graves' hyperthyroidism that later progressed to Graves' ophthalmopathy.

Only a few counts were recorded for this clonotype. The CDR3 is CASSLGLPKETQYF. CDR3 sequence (DNA): TGTGCCAGCAGTTTGGGACTTCCCAAAGAGACCCAGTACTTC. V is TRBV27 and J is TRBJ2-5, with D perhaps matching TRBD2 (6 bases). Germline V CDR1 and CDR2: MNHEY, SMNVEV (reference sequence). The CDR3 spans 14 residues. The ends were cut back, 3 bases at V and 3 bases at J, with 11 bases in the middle.

This clonotype showed up many times. This chain links TRBV7-7 with TRBJ2-5; perhaps D is TRBD1 or TRBD2 (5 bases each). From germline, CDR1 is SSHAT and CDR2 FNYEAQ (reference sequence). V was trimmed by 3 bases and J by 1 base, leaving 9 bases between them. The CDR3 is made up of 14 amino acids. The CDR3 DNA is TGTGCCAGCAGCTTGGGGGAAACCCAAGAGACCCAGTACTTC. Its translation is CASSLGETQETQYF.

This clonotype was recorded a few times. The V call is TRBV15, the J call TRBJ2-7, with D perhaps TRBD2 (5 bases). Germline V lookup: CDR1 LNHNV, CDR2 YYDKDF (reference sequence). The CDR3 consists of 12 residues. The V gene lost 0 bases and the J gene lost 6 bases, with 6 bases spanning the gap. Written as DNA, the CDR3 is TGTGCCACCAGCAGAGAACGGGGCGAGCAGTACTTC. This gives the protein CATSRERGEQYF.

This clonotype was picked up many times. The chain recombines TRBV7-7 with TRBJ2-5; TRBD2 aligns across 7 bases. The CDR3 is made up of 14 amino acids. The J segment lost 2 bases and the V segment lost 5 bases, leaving 5 bases of the junction unmatched. Germline CDR1 reads SSHAT; CDR2 reads FNYEAQ (reference sequence). CDR3 sequence reads: CASSLSGSQETQYF. The CDR3 bases are TGTGCCAGCAGCCTTAGCGGGTCGCAAGAGACCCAGTACTTC.

This clonotype was detected only a few times. The chain links TRBV20-1 to TRBJ2-5; TRBD2 matches 16 bases. The CDR3 is made up of 16 amino acids. Looked up from germline, CDR1 is DFQATT and CDR2 is SNEGSKA (reference sequence). Unmatched junction bases numbered 4, after V lost 3 bases and J lost 3 bases. CDR3 in DNA: TGCAGTGCTAGGGGACTAGCGGGGGGGCTGGAAGAGACCCAGTACTTC. Its protein is CSARGLAGGLEETQYF.

This sequence joins TRBV2 and TRBJ1-3, with unresolved D. Germline values: CDR1 SNHLY, CDR2 FYNNEI. V lost 8 bases and J lost 16, with 21 bases in between. The CDR3 contains 12 residues. The CDR3 loop is CASAYSRQAPYF. In DNA, the CDR3 is TGTGCCAGCGCTTATTCTCGGCAGGCTCCCTATTTT.

The V call is TRBV7-2, the J call TRBJ2-7; 7 bases are shared with TRBD1. In germline, CDR1 is SGHTA, CDR2 FQGNSA. CDR3 length equals 15 residues. V was pared by 0 bases and J by 3 bases, with 5 bases of the junction left unmatched. CDR3 sequence reads: CASSLAGGAVYEQYF. CDR3 in DNA: TGTGCCAGCAGCTTAGCAGGGGGCGCCGTCTACGAGCAGTACTTC. The full variable domain, with the rest looked up from reference TRBV7-2 and TRBJ2-7, is GAGVSQSPSNKVTEKGKDVELRCDPISGHTALYWYRQSLGQGLEFLIYFQGNSAPDKSGLPSDRFSAERTGGSVSTLTIQRTQQEDSAVYLCASSLAGGAVYEQYFGPGTRLTVT.

This clonotype has only a few counts. The genes are TRBV3-1 and TRBJ2-2; the match to TRBD2 covers 11 bases. V shed 3 bases, J shed 5 bases, and the junction held 2 bases outside the gene matches. In germline, CDR1 is LGHDT, CDR2 YNNKEL (reference sequence). The CDR3 length is 15 residues. The CDR3, as DNA: TGTGCCAGCAGCCAGGGACTAGCGGTGACCGGGGAGCTGTTTTTT. As protein: CASSQGLAVTGELFF. Drawing the rest from reference TRBV3-1 and TRBJ2-2, the complete variable domain is DTAVSQTPKYLVTQMGNDKSIKCEQNLGHDTMYWYKQDSKKFLKIMFSYNNKELIINETVPNRFSPKSPDKAHLNLHINSLELGDSAVYFCASSQGLAVTGELFFGEGSRLTVL.

This clonotype occurred a few times. The chain recombines TRBV27 with TRBJ2-7; TRBD2 agrees at 7 bases. Trimming removed 3 bases from V and 5 bases from J; junction bases left unmatched: 19. The CDR3 covers 18 residues. Germline loops: CDR1 MNHEY, CDR2 SMNVEV (reference sequence). CDR3 residues: CASSFFPMGGGIPNEQYF. CDR3 coding DNA: TGTGCCAGCAGTTTCTTCCCAATGGGGGGGGGGATCCCCAACGAGCAGTACTTC.

This clonotype has at least ten counts. The chain combines TRBV28 with TRBJ1-2, with D unresolved. From germline, CDR1 is MDHEN and CDR2 SYDVKM. The CDR3 loop spans 14 amino acids. The V end lost 4 bases, the J end lost 4 bases, and 13 bases lay between the germline ends. The CDR3 region has the DNA TGTGCCAGCAGTTCCAACATCGCCCGCTATGGCTACACCTTC. The encoded protein is CASSSNIARYGYTF.

This clonotype was observed at least ten times. The V gene is TRBV7-9, the J gene TRBJ2-3; 7 bases align to TRBD2. The CDR3 length is 18 residues. With 0 bases clipped from V and 0 bases from J, the junction kept 9 bases outside the gene matches. Germline V CDR1 and CDR2: SEHNR, FQNEAQ (reference sequence). This chain's CDR3 is CASSLALLAVYSTDTQYF. CDR3 bases: TGTGCCAGCAGCTTAGCTCTGCTAGCGGTTTATAGCACAGATACGCAGTATTTT.